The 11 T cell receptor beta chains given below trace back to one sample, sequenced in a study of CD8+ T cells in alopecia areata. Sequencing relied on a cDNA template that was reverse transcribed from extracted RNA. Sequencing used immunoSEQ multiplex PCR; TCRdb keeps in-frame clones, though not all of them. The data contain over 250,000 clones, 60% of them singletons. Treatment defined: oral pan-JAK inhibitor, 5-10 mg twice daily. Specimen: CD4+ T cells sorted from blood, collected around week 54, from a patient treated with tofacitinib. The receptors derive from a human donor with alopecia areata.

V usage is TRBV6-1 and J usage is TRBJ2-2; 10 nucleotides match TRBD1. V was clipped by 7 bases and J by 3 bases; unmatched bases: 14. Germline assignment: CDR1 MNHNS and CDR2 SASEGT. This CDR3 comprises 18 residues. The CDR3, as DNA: TGTGCCAGCATTGACCTCCAGGACAGGGGGTTCGACACCGGGGAGCTGTTTTTT. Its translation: CASIDLQDRGFDTGELFF.

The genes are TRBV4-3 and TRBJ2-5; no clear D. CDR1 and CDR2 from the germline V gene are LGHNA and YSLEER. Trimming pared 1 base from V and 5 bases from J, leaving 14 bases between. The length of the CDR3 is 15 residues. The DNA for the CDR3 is TGCGCCAGCAGCCAAGGCGCCAGCTGGGTGGAGACCCAGTACTTC. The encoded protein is CASSQGASWVETQYF.

The CDR3 coding sequence is TGCGCCAGCAGCCACCCTAGCACAGATACGCAGTATTTT. This translates into CASSHPSTDTQYF. The rearrangement joins TRBV5-1 to TRBJ2-3; D ambiguous. V was trimmed by 4 bases and J by 0 bases, leaving 6 bases between them. This CDR3 spans 13 amino acids. Looked up from germline, CDR1 is SGHRS and CDR2 is YFSETQ. Full variable domain (outside the CDR3, taken from reference TRBV5-1 and TRBJ2-3): KAGVTQTPRYLIKTRGQQVTLSCSPISGHRSVSWYQQTPGQGLQFLFEYFSETQRNKGNFPGRFSGRQFSNSRSEMNVSTLELGDSALYLCASSHPSTDTQYFGPGTRLTVL.

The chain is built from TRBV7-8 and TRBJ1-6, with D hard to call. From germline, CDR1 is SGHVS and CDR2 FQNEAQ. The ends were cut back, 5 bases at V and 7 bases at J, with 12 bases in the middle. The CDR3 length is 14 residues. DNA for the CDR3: TGTGCCAGCAGCCAACTCCGGGCCAATTCACCCCTCCACTTT. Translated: CASSQLRANSPLHF.

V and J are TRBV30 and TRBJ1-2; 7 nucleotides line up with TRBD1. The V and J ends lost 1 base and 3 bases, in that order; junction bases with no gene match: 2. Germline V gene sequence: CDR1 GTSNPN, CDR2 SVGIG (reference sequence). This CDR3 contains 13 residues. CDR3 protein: CAWSGDSYYGYTF. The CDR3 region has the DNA TGTGCCTGGAGTGGGGACAGCTACTATGGCTACACCTTC.

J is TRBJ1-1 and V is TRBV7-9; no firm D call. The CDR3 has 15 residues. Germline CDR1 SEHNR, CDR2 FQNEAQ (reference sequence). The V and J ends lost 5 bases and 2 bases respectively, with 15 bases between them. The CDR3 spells CASSLDRELNTEAFF. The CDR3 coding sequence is TGTGCCAGCAGCCTGGACCGGGAGCTCAACACTGAAGCTTTCTTT.

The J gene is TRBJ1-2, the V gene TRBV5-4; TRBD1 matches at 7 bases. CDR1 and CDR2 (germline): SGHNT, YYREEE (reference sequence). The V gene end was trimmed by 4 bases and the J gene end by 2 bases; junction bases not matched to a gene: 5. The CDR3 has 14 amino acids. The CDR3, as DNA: TGTGCCAGCAGCCCACAGGGGACAAACTATGGCTACACCTTC. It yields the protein CASSPQGTNYGYTF.

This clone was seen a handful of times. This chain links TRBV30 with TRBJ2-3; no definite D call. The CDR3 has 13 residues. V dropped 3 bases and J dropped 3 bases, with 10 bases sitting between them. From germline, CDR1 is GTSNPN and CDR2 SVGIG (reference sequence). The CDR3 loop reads CAWRFLVTDTQYF. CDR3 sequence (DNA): TGTGCCTGGAGGTTTCTAGTGACAGATACGCAGTATTTT.

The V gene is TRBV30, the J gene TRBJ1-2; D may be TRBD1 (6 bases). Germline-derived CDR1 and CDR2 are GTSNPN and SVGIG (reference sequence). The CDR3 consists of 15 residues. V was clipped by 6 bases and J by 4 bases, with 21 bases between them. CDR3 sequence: CACFAGDTLGYGYTF. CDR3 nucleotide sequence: TGTGCCTGCTTCGCGGGGGACACTCTGGGCTATGGCTACACCTTC.

CDR3 amino acids: CSVGTKAFTDTQYF. The CDR3, as DNA: TGCAGCGTGGGGACAAAGGCTTTCACAGATACGCAGTATTTT. The chain combines TRBV29-1 with TRBJ2-3; weak D call: TRBD1 (6 bases). Germline loops: CDR1 SQVTM, CDR2 ANQGSEA. The CDR3 has 14 amino acids. The V end lost 6 bases, the J end lost 2 bases, and 15 bases lay between the germline ends.

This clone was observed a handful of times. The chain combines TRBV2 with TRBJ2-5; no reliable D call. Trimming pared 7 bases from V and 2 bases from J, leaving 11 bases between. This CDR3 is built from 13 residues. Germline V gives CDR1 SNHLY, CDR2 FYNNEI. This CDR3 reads CASTGTAQETQYF. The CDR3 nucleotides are TGTGCCAGCACCGGAACGGCTCAAGAGACCCAGTACTTC.